The clone carrying this T cell receptor beta chain was found many times. Its antigen is not identified. The entry originates in a study of molecular identifiers for immune sequencing clone quantification. This CDR3 comprises 17 residues. Germline V gene lookup returns CDR1 LGHNA and CDR2 YSLEER. V lost 0 bases, J lost 4 bases, and 16 bases lay in between. Findings and caveats of the study: Detectable among approximately 1 million naive cells, according to reports, was Jurkat TCR RNA spiked in from one cell.

Sorted naive CD8 T cells were those defined as CD8+CD4-CCR7+CD45RA+. Listed TCR primers, together with previously described methods, were used for the bulk TCR libraries. TCRdb reprocessed the PCR reads with MiXCR, giving one entry per CDR3 protein. Of 300,000 to 400,000 distinct CDR3 sequences in the sample, 20% to 25% are singletons; the top ten hold roughly 0.8%. This chain connects TRBV4-3 to TRBJ2-1; TRBD1 is a possible D gene (6 bases). The clonotype originates from a human donor in good health. Some libraries in this study had Jurkat cell RNA spiked in. Sequencing input: naive CD8+ T cells from blood, with Jurkat cell RNA spiked in. The subset was: FACS-sorted CD8+CD4-CCR7+CD45RA+ naive T cells. CDR3 sequence (DNA): TGCGCCAGCAGCCAAGATCCCCCGGACAGTACTTACAATGAGCAGTTCTTC. Amino acids: CASSQDPPDSTYNEQFF.